This note documents a single TCR beta chain sequence. What antigen it recognizes has not been identified. No much larger clone is present one base from it, and per-base qualities are unavailable. Genomic DNA was isolated with the QIAamp DNA kit from frozen aliquots of single-cell suspensions that had not been sorted. The tumour samples consisted of surgically resected non-small cell lung cancer tissue. Tissues arrived within 2 hours after resection and were immediately processed into single-cell suspensions. Tissue was mechanically dissociated and enzymatically digested with DNase I, collagenase I and hyaluronidase for roughly 30 minutes at 37 °C, then filtered and RBC-lysed. A two-step multiplex PCR was used to amplify TCR-beta CDR3 regions from genomic DNA, and Illumina-compatible adaptors were added in the second step. TCR-beta immunosequencing was carried out on an Illumina platform through the commercial immunoSEQ service. The study's processing was this. Two measures summarised the repertoires: productive clonality, and Top 10 Clones, meaning the percentage of T-cell templates coming from the ten most frequent sequences. Productive clonality ranged from 0 to 1, with 1 indicating a monoclonal population. Tumour-associated clones were defined as sequences comprising at least 0.1% of tumour T-cell templates but absent from matched non-adjacent lung, identified via log10 scatter plots. Analyses were done in GraphPad Prism7 and R, with Student's t-tests for two-group comparisons, ANOVA for stages, and linear regression for relationships. Sourced from immuneACCESS, this table was stored by TCRdb with only in-frame sequences that have V and J called. A share of the clones is absent; for the studies checked, an unresolved V gene accounts for under half, and the remainder has no known explanation. The D gene and trimming were derived from the DNA, and the V and J assignments and clone size from that table. The sample records roughly 11,000 clones, roughly 60% of which are singletons. Together, the top ten hold 18% of the sample.

This sample is drawn from a study of immune cell composition in non-small cell lung cancer (TCRdb year 2017). Background on the whole study: To assign histologic subtype, which was mostly lung adenocarcinoma or squamous cell carcinoma, H&E was combined with p63, CK5, Napsin A and TTF-1 immunohistochemistry. In supplementary cohort #1, which comprised some eleven lung adenocarcinoma cases, paired tumour/lung TCR-beta sequencing was performed and TIL populations were generated so that tumour reactivity could be assessed. TCR-beta sequencing from Adaptive Biotechnologies was done on over 31 paired sets of NSCLC tumour and non-adjacent lung specimens and on just over 25 tumour-only specimens. The subtype comparisons left out a few tumour specimens with TCR-beta data because those specimens were rare histological subtypes.

Results and caveats for the whole study, not just this receptor: The reactivity cohort included only approximately 11 cases, and whether tumour-reactive clones share sequences with the dominant in vivo tumour-associated clones was not shown. In some ten adenocarcinoma cases, a strong correlation was found between maximal tumour-associated clone frequency and TIL tumour reactivity, whereas no such correlation was found between overall clonality and TIL tumour reactivity. Lung squamous cell carcinoma tumours had significantly higher Top 10 clone scores and productive clonality than lung adenocarcinoma tumours. Nearly half of NSCLC cases had tumour-associated clones >0.5%, with roughly 80% of squamous carcinomas showing such clones compared with 30% to 35% of adenocarcinomas. No significant correlation was found between tumour TCR-beta clonality and smoking pack-years.

Reading from cysteine to phenylalanine, the CDR3 counts 14 amino acids. Only CDR3 DNA remains: 42 bases, in frame from the first base. Based on the germline V gene, the CDR1 and CDR2 sequences are MDHEN and SYDVKM. Relative to germline, V is missing 8 bases and J is missing 5 bases, with 9 bases of the junction outside any gene match. The origin of this receptor is a human donor with non-small cell lung cancer. The chain links TRBV28 with TRBJ1-1; a stretch of 9 junction bases matches TRBD1. The sample taken for sequencing was lung tumor tissue. CDR3 reads: CASFTTGGRTEAFF. The nucleotide sequence reads TGTGCCAGCTTTACGACAGGGGGACGTACTGAAGCTTTCTTT.